This T cell receptor (beta chain) originates from a study of shared clonotypes between healthy human individuals. Using immunoSEQ multiplex PCR, the repertoire was profiled, and TCRdb retains in-frame clones only, with some absent. The sample consists of about 2.5 million clones, about nine tenths of them appearing once. The CDR3 contains 15 residues. The J segment lost 5 bases and the V segment lost 5 bases, leaving 3 bases of the junction unmatched. Germline V lookup: CDR1 PRHDT, CDR2 FYEKMQ (reference sequence). This chain connects TRBV13 to TRBJ2-2; 12 nucleotides line up with TRBD2. This clonotype originated in a young man in good health. Some clones in this sample may be carry-over from other donors' samples. Sequencing used naive CD4+ T cells from PBMCs. Subset here: CD45RA+ positively selected. As DNA, the CDR3 is TGTGCCAGCAGCATCACTAGCGGGAGGACCGGGGAGCTGTTTTTT. Amino acid sequence: CASSITSGRTGELFF. The full variable domain, its missing parts supplied by reference TRBV13 and TRBJ2-2, is AAGVIQSPRHLIKEKRETATLKCYPIPRHDTVYWYQQGPGQDPQFLISFYEKMQSDKGSIPDRFSAQQFSDYHSELNMSSLELGDSALYFCASSITSGRTGELFFGEGSRLTVL.